A single sample gave rise to the 20 T cell receptor beta chains below, sequenced in a study of identical twins. TCRdb recomputed calls from the 5' RACE reads with MiXCR, one row per CDR3 protein. The table records about 790,000 distinct CDR3 sequences, 18% of them present only once. This sample also appeared in a second study, on T cells expressing NK-cell markers.

Input material: PBMCs. The source of these receptors is a young woman in good health.

This clonotype was observed a few times. The V and J genes are TRBV5-6 and TRBJ2-7; D gene ambiguous. Trimming took 3 bases from V and 3 from J, leaving 13 bases between them. The CDR3 spans 14 residues. CDR1 is SGHDT and CDR2 is YYEEEE in the germline V gene. This CDR3 reads CASSYQGYLYEQYF. DNA of the CDR3: TGTGCCAGCAGCTACCAAGGATATCTCTACGAGCAGTACTTC.

This clonotype appeared many times. Germline and junction disagree at one end, which may indicate a read error. The chain employs TRBV5-1 and TRBJ1-2, with D tentatively TRBD1 (5 bases). Per germline, CDR1 SGHRS and CDR2 YFSETQ. The CDR3 length is 13 residues. CDR3 sequence reads: CASSPGGDYGYTF. In DNA, the CDR3 is TGTGCCAGCAGTCCTGGGGGAGACTATGGCTACACCTTC.

This clonotype was observed a handful of times. V is TRBV12-3 or TRBV12-4 and J is TRBJ2-2, with D unresolved. V dropped 3 bases and J dropped 5 bases, with 16 bases sitting between them. The CDR3 runs to 16 residues. CDR3 bases: TGTGCCAGCAGTTTCACCCGGGTGTGGTGGACCGGGGAGCTGTTTTTT. The encoded protein is CASSFTRVWWTGELFF.

At least ten counts were recorded for this clonotype. The chain employs TRBV20-1 and TRBJ2-5; TRBD1 aligns across 9 bases. From germline, CDR1 is DFQATT and CDR2 SNEGSKA (reference sequence). V trimming: 1 base; J trimming: 5 bases; junction bases outside the gene matches: 2. The CDR3 covers 13 residues. The CDR3 nucleotides are TGCAGTGCTAGAGCGACAGGGGGGGAGACCCAGTACTTC. Its protein is CSARATGGETQYF.

This clonotype was seen a handful of times. The chain links TRBV5-1 to TRBJ2-7, with TRBD2 matching over 12 bases. Trimming cost V 2 bases and J 4 bases; bases outside gene matches: 7. This CDR3 has 16 amino acids. CDR1 is SGHRS, CDR2 YFSETQ, per germline. The chain's CDR3 is CASSFSLGTSGYEQYF. CDR3 coding DNA: TGCGCCAGCAGCTTCTCCCTCGGGACTAGCGGGTACGAGCAGTACTTC.

This clonotype has more than one count but fewer than ten. The chain recombines TRBV7-3 with TRBJ2-1; D tentatively reads TRBD1 or TRBD2 (5 bases each). Germline CDR1 and CDR2: SGHTA and FQGTGA. CDR3 length: 16 residues. The V end was cut by 2 bases, the J end by 0 bases, with 11 bases between. CDR3 in amino acids: CASSLDYRSSYNEQFF. The CDR3 DNA reads as TGTGCCAGCAGCTTAGACTACAGGAGCTCCTACAATGAGCAGTTCTTC.

This clonotype has a count of ten or more. The V gene is TRBV5-1, the J gene TRBJ2-1; TRBD1 aligns across 7 bases. The J segment lost 2 bases and the V segment lost 7 bases, leaving 9 bases of the junction unmatched. The germline V gene encodes CDR1 SGHRS and CDR2 YFSETQ. This CDR3 is built from 15 residues. CDR3 amino acids: CASRDGTATYNEQFF. For the CDR3, the DNA is TGCGCCAGCCGGGACGGGACAGCTACCTACAATGAGCAGTTCTTC.

This chain connects TRBV12-3 or TRBV12-4 to TRBJ2-3; D is uncertain. The CDR3 length is 13 residues. Between the trimmed V and J ends, which lost 6 bases and 0 bases, there was a span of 7 bases. The CDR3 here is CASRVGSTDTQYF. The DNA for the CDR3 is TGTGCCAGCAGAGTTGGGAGCACAGATACGCAGTATTTT.

This clonotype was picked up a small number of times. J is TRBJ1-1 and V is TRBV12-3 or TRBV12-4, with TRBD1 matching 9 bases. This CDR3 contains 15 residues. The V gene end was trimmed by 3 bases and the J gene end by 4 bases; junction bases not matched to a gene: 6. CDR3 region: CASSFGGQGRTEAFF. The CDR3 region has the DNA TGTGCCAGCAGTTTTGGGGGACAGGGTCGCACTGAAGCTTTCTTT.

The sample holds a few counts of this clonotype. The J gene is TRBJ2-7, the V gene TRBV10-3, with no clear D. The germline V gene has CDR1 ENHRY and CDR2 SYGVKD. V lost 4 bases and J lost 0, with 7 bases in between. The CDR3 spans 13 residues. DNA for the CDR3: TGTGCCATCAGTGCCGAGAGCTCCTACGAGCAGTACTTC. Its translation: CAISAESSYEQYF.

J is TRBJ2-5 and V is TRBV7-2, with 7 bases that match TRBD1. V lost 2 bases to trimming and J lost 4 bases; unmatched junction nucleotides: 10. The germline V gene has CDR1 SGHTA and CDR2 FQGNSA. The CDR3 has 16 residues. This CDR3 is CASSLYRGDARETQYF. CDR3 bases: TGTGCCAGCAGCTTATACAGGGGCGATGCTCGAGAGACCCAGTACTTC.

This clonotype occurred a few times. This CDR3 reads CSAASDGYYGYTF. The CDR3 DNA reads TGCAGTGCCGCCTCTGACGGATACTATGGCTACACCTTC. This sequence joins TRBV20-1 and TRBJ1-2; no reliable D call. The CDR3 sequence is 13 residues long. Germline V gene lookup returns CDR1 DFQATT and CDR2 SNEGSKA (reference sequence). Trimming stripped 6 bases from V and 3 bases from J, with 14 bases between.

This clonotype was seen a few times. The V and J genes are TRBV3-1 and TRBJ2-1; the match to TRBD2 covers 7 bases. Losses at the gene ends were 0 bases for V and 6 bases for J; bases not matched to a gene: 14. The CDR3 spans 18 residues. CDR1 and CDR2 from the germline V gene are LGHDT and YNNKEL (reference sequence). CDR3 amino acids: CASSQDSGGRKVGNEQFF. Written as DNA, the CDR3 is TGTGCCAGCAGCCAAGATTCGGGCGGGAGAAAGGTCGGCAATGAGCAGTTCTTC.

This clonotype has just a few counts. V gene TRBV6-1 combines with J gene TRBJ1-1; D may be TRBD1 (6 bases). Per the germline V gene, CDR1 is MNHNS and CDR2 is SASEGT. V lost 8 bases and J lost 4, with 11 bases in between. The CDR3 covers 12 residues. The CDR3 spells CASWGAGTEAFF. The CDR3 nucleotides read TGTGCCAGCTGGGGGGCTGGCACTGAAGCTTTCTTT.

This clonotype was counted a few times. The chain links TRBV5-1 to TRBJ2-4; 7 nucleotides align to TRBD1. There are 17 residues in the CDR3. V lost 0 bases and J lost 2; bases outside the gene matches: 8. The germline CDR1 and CDR2 sequences are SGHRS and YFSETQ. CDR3 amino acids: CASSLVETGLSKNIQYF. CDR3 nucleotide sequence: TGCGCCAGCAGCTTGGTCGAGACAGGGTTATCCAAAAACATTCAGTACTTC.

This chain's CDR3 is CSAPRDNSYEQYF. In nucleotides, the CDR3 is TGCAGTGCCCCACGGGACAACTCCTACGAGCAGTACTTC. The chain combines TRBV20-1 with TRBJ2-7; TRBD1 might be the D (6 bases). The CDR3 totals 13 residues. The V and J ends lost 6 bases and 0 bases respectively, with 12 bases between them. Germline V gene sequence: CDR1 DFQATT, CDR2 SNEGSKA (reference sequence).

The chain couples TRBV3-1 to TRBJ2-1; 12 nucleotides line up with TRBD2. J was trimmed by 0 bases and V by 4 bases; bases with no gene match: 4. Germline lookup yields CDR1 LGHDT and CDR2 YNNKEL (reference sequence). The CDR3 has 17 residues. The CDR3, as DNA: TGTGCCAGCAGCCGAGAGGGACTAGCGGGCTCCTACAATGAGCAGTTCTTC. It encodes CASSREGLAGSYNEQFF.

This chain joins TRBV20-1 and TRBJ1-2; weak D call: TRBD1 (6 bases). This CDR3 comprises 15 residues. CDR1 is DFQATT and CDR2 is SNEGSKA in the germline V gene (reference sequence). With 6 bases removed from V and 5 bases from J, the gap between germline ends came to 22 bases. The DNA of the CDR3 is TGCAGTGCCGTCGAGCGGGGGCTTACGCTATATGGCTACACCTTC. It encodes CSAVERGLTLYGYTF.

This clonotype was counted only a few times. The chain couples TRBV20-1 to TRBJ1-5; tentatively, D is TRBD1 (5 bases). The CDR3 contains 14 residues. The germline gives CDR1 DFQATT, CDR2 SNEGSKA (reference sequence). V lost 4 bases to trimming and J lost 0 bases, with 10 bases between them. The CDR3 nucleotides are TGCAGTGCTACCAGTGGGGGTAGCAATCAGCCCCAGCATTTT. This gives the protein CSATSGGSNQPQHF.

This clonotype has only a few counts. The chain uses TRBV7-8 and TRBJ2-7; D perhaps matches TRBD1 (5 bases). The CDR3 has 12 residues. With 5 bases removed from V and 8 bases from J, the gap between germline ends came to 13 bases. The germline V gene encodes CDR1 SGHVS and CDR2 FQNEAQ. The chain's CDR3 is CASSPPRVQQYF. The CDR3 bases are TGTGCCAGCAGCCCCCCCAGGGTTCAGCAGTACTTC.